The 3 T cell receptor beta chains given below trace back to one sample, sequenced in a study of blood T cell repertoires in COVID-19 (TCRdb year 2020). The receptor library was made with the immunoSEQ multiplex PCR assay. The table comes from immuneACCESS by way of TCRdb, which keeps in-frame sequences with V and J called. Part of the clones is missing from these tables; in studies checked, under half for an unresolved V gene and the rest for unknown reasons. A total of 130,000 to 150,000 clones appear in this sample, over 75% of them only once. In total, the top ten clones hold 1.5% to 2% of the sample. Input material: peripheral blood. Source of these receptors: a woman aged 50 to 60 with acute or convalescent COVID-19.

The gene calls are TRBV4-2 and TRBJ1-1; D is possibly TRBD1 (6 bases). The CDR3 has 12 amino acids. V lost 0 bases and J 11 bases, leaving 10 bases between the germline ends. Germline V gene lookup returns CDR1 LGHNA and CDR2 YNFKEQ. CDR3 in DNA: TGTGCCAGCAGCCAAGAGGGGGCGGTGGCTTTCTTT. Its translation is CASSQEGAVAFF.

The rearrangement uses TRBV5-5 and TRBJ1-1; D is unresolved. The V gene's germline CDR1 is SGHKS and CDR2 YYEKEE (reference sequence). The V and J ends lost 0 bases and 5 bases respectively, with 8 bases between them. The CDR3 consists of 13 residues. The CDR3 is CASSLASGTEAFF. In nucleotides, the CDR3 is TGTGCCAGCAGCTTGGCATCGGGAACTGAAGCTTTCTTT.

The gene calls are TRBV19 and TRBJ2-2; D unclear. V lost 8 bases to trimming and J lost 6 bases, with 13 bases between them. The CDR3 totals 13 residues. The germline V gene has CDR1 LNHDA and CDR2 SQIVND (reference sequence). The CDR3 here is CASGLSWSGELFF. The CDR3 DNA reads as TGTGCCAGTGGGCTCTCATGGTCCGGGGAGCTGTTTTTT.